The 28 T cell receptor beta chains presented below share a single source sample, sequenced in a study of blood T cells in healthy people across ages. Primers used in a second PCR of roughly 7 to 11 cycles were a sample-barcoded 5' primer and a J-beta primer mix. TCRdb independently ran MiXCR on the 5' RACE reads; one entry per CDR3 protein. This table holds about 800,000 distinct CDR3 sequences, 25% found once. These records were also assigned to another study, of T cells of mothers and their children.

Input material: blood. These receptors were obtained from a boy younger than 18 in good health.

In this sample, this clonotype turned up many times. At one end, the junction sequence differs from germline, possibly due to a read error. V is TRBV12-3 or TRBV12-4 and J is TRBJ2-1; a weak D match, TRBD1 (6 bases). The CDR3 sequence is 12 residues long. The chain's CDR3 is CASSLGGNEQFF. CDR3 DNA: TGTGCCAGCAGCTTAGGGGGCAATGAGCAGTTCTTC.

This chain links TRBV4-3 with TRBJ1-4; TRBD1 agrees at 7 bases. CDR1 is LGHNA, CDR2 YSLEER, per germline. This CDR3 region has 16 residues. Trimming took 6 bases from V and 3 from J; bases not matched to a gene: 10. The CDR3 bases are TGCGCCAGCAGTTCACAACCGGGACAGTCTAATGAAAAACTGTTTTTT. This sequence encodes CASSSQPGQSNEKLFF.

To note about this clonotype: One end of the junction varies from germline; a read error may be responsible. This chain links TRBV20-1 with TRBJ1-1; the D is unclear. The CDR3 extends over 13 amino acids. In germline, CDR1 is DFQATT, CDR2 SNEGSKA (reference sequence). CDR3 DNA sequence: TGCGGTGCGCGGACCGGGAAGCTCCCTGAAGCTTTCTTT. Translation gives CGARTGKLPEAFF.

The CDR3 loop reads CASSFFQGDGEKLFF. The CDR3 DNA reads as TGTGCCAGCAGCTTCTTTCAGGGGGACGGCGAAAAACTGTTTTTT. The chain is built from TRBV7-2 and TRBJ1-4; 7 bases are a match to TRBD1. The V gene end was trimmed by 3 bases and the J gene end by 8 bases; junction bases not matched to a gene: 9. CDR1 and CDR2 (germline): SGHTA, FQGNSA. This CDR3 contains 15 residues.

The J gene is TRBJ2-1, the V gene TRBV6-5; D possibly corresponds to TRBD2 (5 bases). The germline V gene encodes CDR1 MNHEY and CDR2 SVGAGI. V dropped 5 bases and J dropped 10 bases, with 15 bases sitting between them. The CDR3 length is 13 residues. For the CDR3, the DNA is TGTGCCAGCAGTCGATTCGGTGGGAGCGAGCAGTTCTTC. As protein: CASSRFGGSEQFF.

V and J are TRBV5-1 and TRBJ2-3, with D maybe TRBD1 (5 bases). The V gene lost 0 bases and the J gene lost 2 bases, with 13 bases spanning the gap. CDR3 size: 16 residues. CDR1 and CDR2 from the germline V gene are SGHRS and YFSETQ. CDR3 region: CASSLEFGAVTDTQYF. The CDR3 DNA sequence: TGCGCCAGCAGCTTGGAATTTGGGGCAGTCACAGATACGCAGTATTTT.

The V and J genes are TRBV2 and TRBJ1-5, with a tentative D call TRBD1 (5 bases). Germline CDR1 SNHLY, CDR2 FYNNEI. Trimming left V 1 base short and J 0 bases short, with 7 bases between. The CDR3 is 15 amino acids. This CDR3 is CASSEETASNQPQHF. CDR3 bases: TGTGCCAGCAGTGAAGAGACAGCTAGCAATCAGCCCCAGCATTTT.

This chain joins TRBV10-2 and TRBJ2-3; 12 bases map to TRBD2. V was pared by 2 bases and J by 2 bases, with 5 bases of the junction left unmatched. This CDR3 comprises 17 residues. From germline, CDR1 is WSHSY and CDR2 SAAADI. This CDR3 is CASSEGTSGFHTDTQYF. The CDR3 nucleotides are TGCGCCAGCAGTGAGGGGACTAGCGGGTTCCACACAGATACGCAGTATTTT.

The chain has TRBV6-6 and TRBJ2-1, with TRBD2 identical over 9 bases. This CDR3 comprises 15 residues. V gave up 6 bases and J gave up 9 bases; unmatched junction bases: 12. Germline CDR1 is MNHNY and CDR2 is SVGAGI (reference sequence). This CDR3 is CASRDEGLASAEQFF. CDR3 nucleotide sequence: TGTGCCAGCAGGGACGAGGGACTAGCATCGGCTGAGCAGTTCTTC.

The gene calls are TRBV6-2 or TRBV6-3 and TRBJ2-5; maybe TRBD1 (5 bases). CDR1 and CDR2 (germline): MNHEY, SVGEGT. This CDR3 spans 17 amino acids. The V end was cut by 5 bases, the J end by 0 bases, with 19 bases between. This CDR3 reads CASSTRATAPYQETQYF. For the CDR3, the DNA is TGTGCCAGCAGTACCAGAGCGACAGCACCCTACCAAGAGACCCAGTACTTC.

The chain has TRBV29-1 and TRBJ2-1; no clear D. The CDR3 consists of 13 residues. From germline, CDR1 is SQVTM and CDR2 ANQGSEA. V was pared by 0 bases and J by 8 bases, with 11 bases between. CDR3 amino acids: CSVEDQVGDEQFF. The CDR3 nucleotides read TGCAGCGTTGAAGATCAAGTCGGAGATGAGCAGTTCTTC.

The J gene is TRBJ2-7, the V gene TRBV10-3; TRBD1 might be the D (5 bases). This CDR3 has 12 residues. Deletions cut 3 bases from V and 2 bases from J, with 5 bases between. CDR1 and CDR2 (germline): ENHRY, SYGVKD. CDR3 sequence reads: CAISDRAYEQYF. The CDR3 DNA reads as TGTGCCATCAGTGACAGGGCCTACGAGCAGTACTTC.

The chain carries TRBV7-9 and TRBJ2-1; perhaps TRBD2 as D (5 bases). The J call may not be correct, given that the DNA end is closer to TRBJ2-5. The germline V gene encodes CDR1 SEHNR and CDR2 FQNEAQ (reference sequence). This CDR3 region has 13 residues. The CDR3 DNA sequence: TGTGCCAGCAGCGGGTCGGAGGTGGAGACCCAGTACTTC. Translated, it gives CASSGSEVETQYF.

V usage is TRBV18 and J usage is TRBJ2-1; a possible D gene is TRBD2 (5 bases). The CDR3 runs to 15 residues. CDR1 and CDR2 from the germline V gene are KGHSH and LQKENI. V lost 3 bases and J 6 bases, leaving 15 bases between the germline ends. The CDR3: CASSPLATMGNEQFF. CDR3 coding DNA: TGTGCCAGCTCACCTCTAGCCACGATGGGCAATGAGCAGTTCTTC.

The chain links TRBV20-1 to TRBJ2-5; D gene uncertain. This CDR3 contains 13 residues. V gave up 7 bases and J gave up 2 bases, with 14 bases separating them. Per the germline V gene, CDR1 is DFQATT and CDR2 is SNEGSKA (reference sequence). The CDR3 region has the DNA TGCAGTGGATTTGAGCCCGCACAAGAGACCCAGTACTTC. Translating it yields CSGFEPAQETQYF.

This clonotype was found a few times. The gene calls are TRBV5-5 and TRBJ2-7; perhaps TRBD2 as D (6 bases). CDR1 and CDR2 (germline): SGHKS, YYEKEE (reference sequence). This CDR3 has 15 amino acids. Trimming shortened V by 4 bases and J by 4 bases, and 18 bases separated the two germline ends. Written as DNA, the CDR3 is TGTGCCAGCAGCCCTGGGTCCTGGGGGGTGTACGAGCAGTACTTC. Amino acids: CASSPGSWGVYEQYF. Full variable domain (missing parts from reference TRBV5-5 and TRBJ2-7): DAGVTQSPTHLIKTRGQQVTLRCSPISGHKSVSWYQQVLGQGPQFIFQYYEKEERGRGNFPDRFSARQFPNYSSELNVNALLLGDSALYLCASSPGSWGVYEQYFGPGTRLTVT.

In this sample, this clonotype turned up a few times. This chain joins TRBV9 and TRBJ2-1; 7 bases match TRBD2. Germline V lookup: CDR1 SGDLS, CDR2 YYNGEE. The CDR3 consists of 16 residues. The V and J ends lost 0 bases and 2 bases, in that order; junction bases with no gene match: 5. The CDR3 region has the DNA TGTGCCAGCAGCGTAGTGGGACGGGAGGCCTACAATGAGCAGTTCTTC. Translating it yields CASSVVGREAYNEQFF. Drawing the rest from reference TRBV9 and TRBJ2-1, the complete variable domain is DSGVTQTPKHLITATGQRVTLRCSPRSGDLSVYWYQQSLDQGLQFLIQYYNGEERAKGNILERFSAQQFPDLHSELNLSSLELGDSALYFCASSVVGREAYNEQFFGPGTRLTVL.

This chain uses TRBV5-1 with TRBJ2-7; no definite D call. This CDR3 region has 15 residues. V lost 2 bases to trimming and J lost 2 bases, with 14 bases between them. Germline V gives CDR1 SGHRS, CDR2 YFSETQ. DNA of the CDR3: TGCGCCAGCAGCTTTGAGTTTGCATACCCCTACGAGCAGTACTTC. Translating gives CASSFEFAYPYEQYF. The full variable domain, rest sourced from reference TRBV5-1 and TRBJ2-7, is KAGVTQTPRYLIKTRGQQVTLSCSPISGHRSVSWYQQTPGQGLQFLFEYFSETQRNKGNFPGRFSGRQFSNSRSEMNVSTLELGDSALYLCASSFEFAYPYEQYFGPGTRLTVT.

This clonotype was found a few times. This chain connects TRBV6-5 to TRBJ1-2; maybe TRBD1 (5 bases). The V and J ends lost 3 bases and 4 bases respectively, with 15 bases between them. CDR3 length equals 15 residues. CDR1 and CDR2 (germline): MNHEY, SVGAGI. CDR3: CASSYWQSGGYGYTF. The CDR3 nucleotides are TGTGCCAGCAGTTATTGGCAGTCCGGGGGCTATGGCTACACCTTC.

The chain is built from TRBV21-1 and TRBJ2-5; the table's D call of TRBD1 was not tested on the DNA. TRBV21-1 is described as a pseudogene. This CDR3 comprises 17 residues. The CDR3 spells CASSKTQGTNHQETQYF. CDR3 nucleotide sequence: TGTGCCAGCAGCAAAACCCAGGGGACAAACCACCAAGAGACCCAGTACTTC.

The table lists this clonotype with a few counts. The rearrangement joins TRBV7-3 to TRBJ2-7, with 7 bases fitting TRBD1. CDR1 and CDR2 (germline): SGHTA, FQGTGA. The V gene end was trimmed by 8 bases and the J gene end by 2 bases; junction bases not matched to a gene: 27. This CDR3 is built from 20 residues. CDR3 residues: CASGTESTGTATLTTYEQYF. The CDR3 nucleotides are TGTGCCAGCGGCACAGAGAGTACCGGGACAGCAACTCTAACCACCTACGAGCAGTACTTC.

The table lists this clonotype with a few counts. The chain employs TRBV6-5 and TRBJ2-3; D gene uncertain. In germline, CDR1 is MNHEY, CDR2 SVGAGI. V was cut by 6 bases and J by 5 bases, with 9 bases left in between. There are 12 residues in the CDR3. CDR3 DNA sequence: TGTGCCAGCAGATTCCTAGGAGATACGCAGTATTTT. Encoded protein: CASRFLGDTQYF.

V gene TRBV29-1 combines with J gene TRBJ1-1, with D unresolved. This CDR3 is built from 13 residues. V was trimmed by 3 bases and J by 4 bases, leaving 12 bases between them. The germline gives CDR1 SQVTM, CDR2 ANQGSEA. CDR3 protein: CSVEGFIGTEAFF. As DNA, the CDR3 is TGCAGCGTTGAGGGCTTCATAGGCACTGAAGCTTTCTTT. Together with reference TRBV29-1 and TRBJ1-1, the CDR3 gives the full variable domain: SAVISQKPSRDICQRGTSLTIQCQVDSQVTMMFWYRQQPGQSLTLIATANQGSEATYESGFVIDKFPISRPNLTFSTLTVSNMSPEDSSIYLCSVEGFIGTEAFFGQGTRLTVV.

The chain employs TRBV7-9 and TRBJ2-7; D perhaps matches TRBD1 (5 bases). Germline CDR1 and CDR2: SEHNR and FQNEAQ (reference sequence). V was shortened by 0 bases and J by 2 bases, with 11 bases between the two germline ends. CDR3 size: 15 residues. CDR3 bases: TGTGCCAGCAGCTTAGCGCGCGCAGGGACCTACGAGCAGTACTTC. It translates to CASSLARAGTYEQYF.

The table lists this clonotype with a few counts. The chain's CDR3 is CASSLSQPQHF. In DNA, the CDR3 is TGTGCCAGCAGTTTGAGTCAGCCCCAGCATTTT. The chain couples TRBV12-3 or TRBV12-4 to TRBJ1-5; unclear D gene. The V and J ends lost 3 bases and 6 bases respectively, with 3 bases between them. This CDR3 is 11 amino acids long.

This clonotype came up a few times. The V call is TRBV4-3, the J call TRBJ2-5, with 10 bases lining up with TRBD2. With the DNA end fitting TRBJ2-1 better, the J assignment may be wrong. This CDR3 has 15 residues. Germline-derived CDR1 and CDR2 are LGHNA and YSLEER. The CDR3 coding sequence is TGCGCCAGCAGCCAAGATCGTAGCGGGAGGACTGAGCAGTTCTTC. Its translation is CASSQDRSGRTEQFF.

This clonotype has only a few counts. The gene calls are TRBV7-2 and TRBJ2-1, with 8 bases lining up with TRBD2. The germline V gene has CDR1 SGHTA and CDR2 FQGNSA. Losses at the gene ends were 5 bases for V and 8 bases for J; bases not matched to a gene: 14. The CDR3 sequence is 16 residues long. CDR3 sequence reads: CASSPPTGRASYEQFF. The CDR3 DNA sequence: TGTGCCAGCAGCCCCCCAACCGGGAGGGCCTCGTATGAGCAGTTCTTC.

The chain uses TRBV23-1 and TRBJ2-3; a weak D match, TRBD2 (6 bases). TRBV23-1 is an ORF for which the function is uncertain. The CDR3 extends over 17 amino acids. The V end was cut by 4 bases, the J end by 0 bases, with 17 bases between. The CDR3 spells CASSPQFGTPSTDTQYF. The CDR3 DNA follows: TGCGCCAGCAGTCCTCAATTTGGGACTCCTAGCACAGATACGCAGTATTTT.